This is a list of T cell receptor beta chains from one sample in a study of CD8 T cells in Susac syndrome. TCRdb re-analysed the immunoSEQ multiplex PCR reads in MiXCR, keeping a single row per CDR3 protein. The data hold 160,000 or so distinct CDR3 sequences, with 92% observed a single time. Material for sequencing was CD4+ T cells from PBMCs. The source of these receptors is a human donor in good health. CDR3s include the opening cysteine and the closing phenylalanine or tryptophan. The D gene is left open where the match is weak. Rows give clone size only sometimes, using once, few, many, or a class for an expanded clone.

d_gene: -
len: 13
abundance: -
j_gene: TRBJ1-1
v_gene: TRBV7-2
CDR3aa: CASSSRQFSGAFF
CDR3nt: TGTGCCAGCAGCTCGAGACAGTTCTCCGGAGCTTTCTTT

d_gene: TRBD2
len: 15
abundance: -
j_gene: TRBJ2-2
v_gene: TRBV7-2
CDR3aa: CASSPWLAGDGELFF
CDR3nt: TGTGCCAGCAGCCCCTGGCTAGCGGGGGACGGGGAGCTGTTTTTT

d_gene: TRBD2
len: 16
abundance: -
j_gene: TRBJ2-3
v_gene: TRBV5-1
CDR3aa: CASSLVGTSGADTQYF
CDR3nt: TGCGCCAGCAGCTTGGTTGGGACTAGCGGAGCAGATACGCAGTATTTT

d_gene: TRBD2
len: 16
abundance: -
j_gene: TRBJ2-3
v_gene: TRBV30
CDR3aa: CAWSPRLAGLTDTQYF
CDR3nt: TGTGCCTGGAGCCCCAGACTAGCGGGGCTCACAGATACGCAGTATTTT

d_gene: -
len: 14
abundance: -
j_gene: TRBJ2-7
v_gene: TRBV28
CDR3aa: CASSSGQARGEQYF
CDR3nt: TGTGCCAGCAGTTCCGGACAGGCCCGGGGGGAGCAGTACTTC

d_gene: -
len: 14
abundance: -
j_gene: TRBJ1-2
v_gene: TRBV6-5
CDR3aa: CASSYSGQTHGYTF
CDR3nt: TGTGCCAGCAGTTACTCTGGACAGACGCATGGCTACACCTTC

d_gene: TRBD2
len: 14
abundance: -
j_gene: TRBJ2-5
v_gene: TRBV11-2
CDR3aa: CASKGSSGAETQYF
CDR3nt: TGTGCCAGCAAAGGGTCTAGCGGGGCCGAGACCCAGTACTTC

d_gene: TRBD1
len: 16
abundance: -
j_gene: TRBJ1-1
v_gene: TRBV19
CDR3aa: CASSIRTGGVNTEAFF
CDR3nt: TGTGCCAGTAGTATTCGGACAGGGGGGGTGAACACTGAAGCTTTCTTT

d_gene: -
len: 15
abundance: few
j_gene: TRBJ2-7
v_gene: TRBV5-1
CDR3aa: CASSLARARSYEQYF
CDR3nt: TGCGCCAGCAGCTTGGCCAGGGCCCGCTCCTACGAGCAGTACTTC

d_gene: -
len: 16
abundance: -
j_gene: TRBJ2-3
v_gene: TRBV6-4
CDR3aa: CASSDLDSDSTDTQYF
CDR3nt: TGTGCCAGCAGTGACCTAGACAGTGATAGCACAGATACGCAGTATTTT